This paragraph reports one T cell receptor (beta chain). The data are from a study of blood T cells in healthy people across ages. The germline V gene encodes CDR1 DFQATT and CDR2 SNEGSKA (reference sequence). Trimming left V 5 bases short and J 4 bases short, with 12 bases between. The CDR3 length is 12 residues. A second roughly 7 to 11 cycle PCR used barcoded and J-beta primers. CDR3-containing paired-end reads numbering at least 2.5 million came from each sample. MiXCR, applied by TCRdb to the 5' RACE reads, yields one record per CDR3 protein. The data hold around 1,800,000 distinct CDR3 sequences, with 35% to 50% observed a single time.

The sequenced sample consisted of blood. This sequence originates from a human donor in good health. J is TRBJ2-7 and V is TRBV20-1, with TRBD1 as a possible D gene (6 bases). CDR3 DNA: TGCAGTGCTTTGGGACATCTTTACGAGCAGTACTTC. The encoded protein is CSALGHLYEQYF.